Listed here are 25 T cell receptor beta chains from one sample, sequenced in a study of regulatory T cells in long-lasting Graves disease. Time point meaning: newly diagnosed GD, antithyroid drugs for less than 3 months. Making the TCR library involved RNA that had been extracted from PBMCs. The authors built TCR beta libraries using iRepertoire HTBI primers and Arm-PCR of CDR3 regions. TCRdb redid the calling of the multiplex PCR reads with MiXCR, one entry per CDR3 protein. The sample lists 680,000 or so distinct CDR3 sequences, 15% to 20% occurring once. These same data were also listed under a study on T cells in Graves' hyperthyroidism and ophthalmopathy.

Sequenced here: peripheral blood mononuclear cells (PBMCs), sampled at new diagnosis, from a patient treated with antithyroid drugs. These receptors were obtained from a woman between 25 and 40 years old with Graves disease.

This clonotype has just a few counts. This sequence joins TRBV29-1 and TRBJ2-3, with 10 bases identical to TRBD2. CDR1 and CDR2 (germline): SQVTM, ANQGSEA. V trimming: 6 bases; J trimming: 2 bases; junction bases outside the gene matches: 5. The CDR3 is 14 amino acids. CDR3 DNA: TGCAGCGTCTTAGCGGGAGGACTCACAGATACGCAGTATTTT. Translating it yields CSVLAGGLTDTQYF.

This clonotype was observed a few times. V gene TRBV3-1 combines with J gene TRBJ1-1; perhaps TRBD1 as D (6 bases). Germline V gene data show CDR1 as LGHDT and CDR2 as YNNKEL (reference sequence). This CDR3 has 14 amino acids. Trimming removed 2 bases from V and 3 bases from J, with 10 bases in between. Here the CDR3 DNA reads TGTGCCAGCAGCCAACAGGGGCGCGACACTGAAGCTTTCTTT. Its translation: CASSQQGRDTEAFF.

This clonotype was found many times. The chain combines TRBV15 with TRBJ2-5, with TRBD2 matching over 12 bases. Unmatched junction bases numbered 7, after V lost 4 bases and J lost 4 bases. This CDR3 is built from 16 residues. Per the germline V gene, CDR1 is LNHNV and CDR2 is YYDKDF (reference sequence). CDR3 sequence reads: CATSTGLAGRGETQYF. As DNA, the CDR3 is TGTGCCACCAGCACCGGACTAGCGGGACGTGGAGAGACCCAGTACTTC.

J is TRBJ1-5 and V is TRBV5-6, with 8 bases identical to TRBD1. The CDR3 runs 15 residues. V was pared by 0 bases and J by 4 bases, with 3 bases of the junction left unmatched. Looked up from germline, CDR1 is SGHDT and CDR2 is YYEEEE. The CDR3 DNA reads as TGTGCCAGCAGCTTGGGGACAGGGACAAATCAGCCCCAGCATTTT. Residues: CASSLGTGTNQPQHF.

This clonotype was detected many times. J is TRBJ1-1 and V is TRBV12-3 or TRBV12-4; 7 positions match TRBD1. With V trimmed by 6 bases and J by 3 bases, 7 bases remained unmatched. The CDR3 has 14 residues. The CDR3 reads CASRPGQYYTEAFF. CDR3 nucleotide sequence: TGTGCCAGCAGGCCGGGACAGTATTACACTGAAGCTTTCTTT.

The CDR3 bases are TGCAGTGCTAGTCGGGGGGACGCCGAGCAGTACTTC. Its translation is CSASRGDAEQYF. The chain couples TRBV20-1 to TRBJ2-7, with TRBD2 matching over 7 bases. Germline CDR1 DFQATT, CDR2 SNEGSKA (reference sequence). The CDR3 totals 12 residues. V shed 3 bases and J 6 bases; nucleotides not matched to a gene: 5.

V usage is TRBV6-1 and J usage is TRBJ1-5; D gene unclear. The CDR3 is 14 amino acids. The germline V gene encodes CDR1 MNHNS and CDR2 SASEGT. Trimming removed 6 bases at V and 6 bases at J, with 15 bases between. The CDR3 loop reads CASREGVGGQPQHF. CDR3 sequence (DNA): TGTGCCAGCAGGGAGGGTGTTGGAGGTCAGCCCCAGCATTTT.

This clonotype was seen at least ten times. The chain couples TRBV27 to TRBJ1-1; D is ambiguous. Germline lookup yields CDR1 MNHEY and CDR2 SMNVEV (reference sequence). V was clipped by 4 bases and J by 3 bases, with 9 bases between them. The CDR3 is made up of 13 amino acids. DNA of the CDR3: TGTGCCAGCAGTTCAAGACGGGACACTGAAGCTTTCTTT. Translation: CASSSRRDTEAFF.

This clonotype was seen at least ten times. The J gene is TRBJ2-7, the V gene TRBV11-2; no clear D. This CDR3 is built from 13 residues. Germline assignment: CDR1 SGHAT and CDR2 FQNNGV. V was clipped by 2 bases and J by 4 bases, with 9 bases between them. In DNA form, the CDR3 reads TGTGCCAGCAGCTTAACAGAGAAATACGAGCAGTACTTC. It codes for CASSLTEKYEQYF. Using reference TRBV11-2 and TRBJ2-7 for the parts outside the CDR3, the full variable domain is EAGVAQSPRYKIIEKRQSVAFWCNPISGHATLYWYQQILGQGPKLLIQFQNNGVVDDSQLPKDRFSAERLKGVDSTLKIQPAKLEDSAVYLCASSLTEKYEQYFGPGTRLTVT.

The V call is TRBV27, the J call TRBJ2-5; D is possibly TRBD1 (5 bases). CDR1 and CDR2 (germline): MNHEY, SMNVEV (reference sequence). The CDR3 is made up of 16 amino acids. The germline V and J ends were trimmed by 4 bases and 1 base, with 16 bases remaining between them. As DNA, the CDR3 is TGTGCCAGCAGTTCTCTGTGGGGCGGTCGCCAAGAGACCCAGTACTTC. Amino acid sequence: CASSSLWGGRQETQYF.

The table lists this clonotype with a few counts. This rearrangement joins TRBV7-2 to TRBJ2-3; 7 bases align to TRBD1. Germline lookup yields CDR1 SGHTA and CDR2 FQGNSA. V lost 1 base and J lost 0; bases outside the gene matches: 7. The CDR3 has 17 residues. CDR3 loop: CASSLGAGGFSTDTQYF. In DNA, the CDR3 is TGTGCCAGCAGCTTAGGGGCAGGGGGATTTAGCACAGATACGCAGTATTTT.

The DNA for the CDR3 is TGCAGTGCTAGCGGTCCCGGGACTAGCCCCTACGAGCAGTACTTC. Its translation is CSASGPGTSPYEQYF. The genes are TRBV20-1 and TRBJ2-7; 9 nucleotides agree with TRBD2. Trimming took 3 bases from V and 2 from J; bases not matched to a gene: 8. Germline V CDR1 and CDR2: DFQATT, SNEGSKA (reference sequence). The CDR3 is 15 amino acids.

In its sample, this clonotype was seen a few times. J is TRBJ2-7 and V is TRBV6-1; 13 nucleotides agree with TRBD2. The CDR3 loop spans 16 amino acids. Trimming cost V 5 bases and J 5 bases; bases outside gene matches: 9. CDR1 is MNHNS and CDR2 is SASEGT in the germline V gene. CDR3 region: CASSKRTSGSRDEQYF. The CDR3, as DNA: TGTGCCAGCAGTAAACGGACTAGCGGGAGTCGGGACGAGCAGTACTTC.

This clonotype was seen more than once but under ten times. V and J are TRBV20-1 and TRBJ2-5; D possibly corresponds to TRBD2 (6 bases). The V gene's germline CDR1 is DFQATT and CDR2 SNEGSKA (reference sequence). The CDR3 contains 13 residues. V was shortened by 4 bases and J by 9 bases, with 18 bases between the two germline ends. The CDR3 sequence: CSAKRDLASAQYF. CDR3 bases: TGCAGTGCTAAACGGGACTTGGCGTCGGCCCAGTACTTC.

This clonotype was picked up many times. DNA of the CDR3: TGTGCCAGCAGATATACAGGGAGTTACACCGGGGAGCTGTTTTTT. Its translation: CASRYTGSYTGELFF. This chain links TRBV12-3 or TRBV12-4 with TRBJ2-2; a possible D gene is TRBD1 (6 bases). V was clipped by 6 bases and J by 3 bases, with 14 bases between them. This CDR3 is 15 amino acids long.

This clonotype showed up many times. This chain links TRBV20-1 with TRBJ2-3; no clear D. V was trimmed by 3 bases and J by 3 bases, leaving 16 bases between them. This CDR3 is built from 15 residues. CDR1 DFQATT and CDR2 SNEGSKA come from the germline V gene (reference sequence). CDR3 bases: TGCAGTGCTAGGGATCCCCAGTACATAACAGATACGCAGTATTTT. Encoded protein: CSARDPQYITDTQYF.

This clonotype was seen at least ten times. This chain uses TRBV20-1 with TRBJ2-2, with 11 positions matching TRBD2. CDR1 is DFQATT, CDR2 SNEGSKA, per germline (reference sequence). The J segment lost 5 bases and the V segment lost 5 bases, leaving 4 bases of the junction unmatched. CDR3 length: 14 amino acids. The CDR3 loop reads CSALAGGSTGELFF. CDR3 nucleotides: TGCAGTGCTCTAGCGGGAGGTAGTACCGGGGAGCTGTTTTTT.

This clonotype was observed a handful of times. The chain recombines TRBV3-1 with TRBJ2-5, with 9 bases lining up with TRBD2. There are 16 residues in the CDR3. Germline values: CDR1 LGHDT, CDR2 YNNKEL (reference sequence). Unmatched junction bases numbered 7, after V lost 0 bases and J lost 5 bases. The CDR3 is CASSQDRREGRETQYF. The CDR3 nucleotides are TGTGCCAGCAGCCAAGATCGGCGGGAGGGCCGGGAGACCCAGTACTTC.

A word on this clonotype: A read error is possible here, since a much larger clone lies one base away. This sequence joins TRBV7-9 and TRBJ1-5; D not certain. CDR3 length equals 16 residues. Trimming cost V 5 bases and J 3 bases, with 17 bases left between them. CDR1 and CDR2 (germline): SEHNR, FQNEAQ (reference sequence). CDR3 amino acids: CASSTDDFWNNQPQHF. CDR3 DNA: TGTGCCAGCAGCACAGACGACTTTTGGAACAATCAGCCCCAGCATTTT.

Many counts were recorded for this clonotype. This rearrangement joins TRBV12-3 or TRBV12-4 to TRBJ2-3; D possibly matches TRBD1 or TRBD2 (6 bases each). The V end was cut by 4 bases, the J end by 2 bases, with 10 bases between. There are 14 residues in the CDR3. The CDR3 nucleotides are TGTGCCAGCAGTTATTCGGGGGCCACAGATACGCAGTATTTT. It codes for CASSYSGATDTQYF.

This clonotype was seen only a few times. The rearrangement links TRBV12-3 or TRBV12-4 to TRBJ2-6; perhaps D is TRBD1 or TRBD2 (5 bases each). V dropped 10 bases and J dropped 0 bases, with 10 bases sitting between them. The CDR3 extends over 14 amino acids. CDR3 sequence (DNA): TGTGCCATCTCGGGGACCTCTGGGGCCAACGTCCTGACTTTC. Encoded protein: CAISGTSGANVLTF.

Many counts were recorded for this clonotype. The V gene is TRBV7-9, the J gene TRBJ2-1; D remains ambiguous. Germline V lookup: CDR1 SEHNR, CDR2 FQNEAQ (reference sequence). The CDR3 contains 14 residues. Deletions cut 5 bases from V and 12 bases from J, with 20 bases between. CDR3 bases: TGTGCCAGCAGCCCACCAACCCCATCCTCATGGCAGTTCTTC. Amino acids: CASSPPTPSSWQFF.

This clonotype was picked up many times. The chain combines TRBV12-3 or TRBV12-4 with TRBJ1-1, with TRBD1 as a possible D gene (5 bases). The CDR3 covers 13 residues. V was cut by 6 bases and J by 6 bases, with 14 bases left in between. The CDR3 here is CASSQGRGPEAFF. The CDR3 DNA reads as TGTGCCAGCAGCCAAGGGAGGGGCCCTGAAGCTTTCTTT.

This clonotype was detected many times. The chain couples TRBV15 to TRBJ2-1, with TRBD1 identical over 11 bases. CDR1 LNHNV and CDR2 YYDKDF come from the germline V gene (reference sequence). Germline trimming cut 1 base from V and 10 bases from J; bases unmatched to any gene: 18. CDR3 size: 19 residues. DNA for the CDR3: TGTGCCACCAGCAGAGTAGGGGACAGGGGGTTAGTCTTCAGGTACGAGCAGTTCTTC. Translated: CATSRVGDRGLVFRYEQFF.

CDR3 sequence reads: CASSLARAPLGTDTQYF. The CDR3 DNA reads TGCGCCAGCAGCTTGGCTCGGGCCCCTCTCGGCACAGATACGCAGTATTTT. The chain carries TRBV5-1 and TRBJ2-3; D gene uncertain. The CDR3 is made up of 17 amino acids. The germline gives CDR1 SGHRS, CDR2 YFSETQ. Trimming took 0 bases from V and 1 from J, leaving 15 bases between them.